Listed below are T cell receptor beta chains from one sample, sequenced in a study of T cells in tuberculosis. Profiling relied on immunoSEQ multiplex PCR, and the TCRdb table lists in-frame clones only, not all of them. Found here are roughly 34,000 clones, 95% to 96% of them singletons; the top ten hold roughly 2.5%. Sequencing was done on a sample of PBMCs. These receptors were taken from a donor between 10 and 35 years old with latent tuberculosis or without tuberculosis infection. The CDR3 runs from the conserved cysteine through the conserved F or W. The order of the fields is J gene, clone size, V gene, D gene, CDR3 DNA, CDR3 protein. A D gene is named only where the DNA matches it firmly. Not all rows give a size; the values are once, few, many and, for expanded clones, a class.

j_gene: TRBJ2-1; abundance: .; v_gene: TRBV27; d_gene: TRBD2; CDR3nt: TGTGCCAGCAGTTTATTAGGCGGGAGCACCTACAATGAGCAGTTCTTC; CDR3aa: CASSLLGGSTYNEQFF
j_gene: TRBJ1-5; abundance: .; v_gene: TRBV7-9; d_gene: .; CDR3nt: TGTGCCAGCAGCTTACAGGAAAATCAGCCCCAGCATTTT; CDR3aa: CASSLQENQPQHF
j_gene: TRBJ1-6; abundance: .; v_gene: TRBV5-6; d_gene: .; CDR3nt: TGTGCCAGCAGCTGGGGGGGTAATAATTCACCCCTCCACTTT; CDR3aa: CASSWGGNNSPLHF
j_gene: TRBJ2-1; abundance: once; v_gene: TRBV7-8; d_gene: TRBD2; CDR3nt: TGTGCCAGCAGCTTAGCGGGGAGGGATCAAGGGTACAATGAGCAGTTCTTC; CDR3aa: CASSLAGRDQGYNEQFF
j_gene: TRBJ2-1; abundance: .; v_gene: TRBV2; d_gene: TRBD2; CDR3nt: TGTGCCAGCAATGGACTAGTGGTGGATGAGCAGTTCTTC; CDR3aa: CASNGLVVDEQFF
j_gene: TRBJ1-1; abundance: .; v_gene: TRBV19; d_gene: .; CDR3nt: TGTGCCACCCAGACTGGGAACACTGAAGCTTTCTTT; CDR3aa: CATQTGNTEAFF
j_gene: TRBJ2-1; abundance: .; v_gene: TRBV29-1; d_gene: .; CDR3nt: TGCAGCGTTCCGAACCCAACTGCTTACAATGAGCAGTTCTTC; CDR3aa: CSVPNPTAYNEQFF
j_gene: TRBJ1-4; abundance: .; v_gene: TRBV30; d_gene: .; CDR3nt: TGTGCCTGGAGTTACCTCCGGGAAAAACTGTTTTTT; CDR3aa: CAWSYLREKLFF
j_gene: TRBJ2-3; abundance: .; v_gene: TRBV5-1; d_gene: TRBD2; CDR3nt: TGCGCCAGCAGCTCCGGGACTAGAGCAGATACGCAGTATTTT; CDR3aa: CASSSGTRADTQYF
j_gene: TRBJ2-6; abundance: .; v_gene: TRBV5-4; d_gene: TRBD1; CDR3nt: TGTGCCAGCAGACGTGACAGGGGGCGCGATGGGGCCAACGTCCTGACTTTC; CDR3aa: CASRRDRGRDGANVLTF
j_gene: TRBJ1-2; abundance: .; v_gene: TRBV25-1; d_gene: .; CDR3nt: TGTGCCAGCAGTGAATCTCGGGACTATGGCTACACCTTC; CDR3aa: CASSESRDYGYTF
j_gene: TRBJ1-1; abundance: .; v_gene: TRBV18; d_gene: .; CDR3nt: TGTGCCAGCTCCCTTGGACGGGGTGAAGCTTTCTTT; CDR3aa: CASSLGRGEAFF
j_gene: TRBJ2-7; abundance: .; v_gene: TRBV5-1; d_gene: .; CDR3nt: TGCGCCAGCAGCTTGGCTCAGGCTCCTTACGAGCAGTACTTC; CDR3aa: CASSLAQAPYEQYF
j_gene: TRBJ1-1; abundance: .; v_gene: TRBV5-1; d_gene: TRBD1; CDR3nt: TGCGCCAGCAGCCACAACAGGGGCGGCACTGAAGCTTTCTTT; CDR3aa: CASSHNRGGTEAFF
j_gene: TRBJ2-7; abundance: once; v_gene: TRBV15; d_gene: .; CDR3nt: TGTGCCACCAGCAGAGAAGGTAGCAGGGGCGCCTACGAGCAGTACTTC; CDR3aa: CATSREGSRGAYEQYF
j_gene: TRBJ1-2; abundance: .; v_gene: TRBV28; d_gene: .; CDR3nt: TGTGCCAGCAGTTTCTTCCAGGGTGGCTACACCTTC; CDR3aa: CASSFFQGGYTF
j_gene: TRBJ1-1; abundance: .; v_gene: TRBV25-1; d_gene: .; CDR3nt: TGTGCCAGCAGCGATCCGGGAGCTGAAGCTTTCTTT; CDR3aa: CASSDPGAEAFF
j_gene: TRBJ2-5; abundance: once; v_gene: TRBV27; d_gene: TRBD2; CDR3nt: TGTGCCAGCGGCCGAGCGGGAGATGGAGAGACCCAGTACTTC; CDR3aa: CASGRAGDGETQYF
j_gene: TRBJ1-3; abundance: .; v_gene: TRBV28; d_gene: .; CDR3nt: TGTGCCATCACACCAGGATCTGGAAACACCATATATTTT; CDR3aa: CAITPGSGNTIYF
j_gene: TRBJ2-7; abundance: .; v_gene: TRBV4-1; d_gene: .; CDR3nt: TGCGCCAGCAGCCAAGTGGGGGGAAGCTCCTACGAGCAGTACTTC; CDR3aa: CASSQVGGSSYEQYF